Listed below are T cell receptor beta chains from one sample, sequenced in a study of STAT5B mutations in CD4+ large granular lymphocyte leukemia. Sequencing used immunoSEQ multiplex PCR; TCRdb keeps in-frame clones, though not all of them. The table includes tens of thousands of clones, roughly 80% detected once. Specimen: CD4+ T cells from blood buffy coats. The receptors derive from a human donor in good health. CDR3s include the opening cysteine and the closing phenylalanine or tryptophan. A D gene is named only where the DNA matches it firmly. Expanded clones are given a class, and other clones once, few, many or no size at all.

J gene | D gene | clone size | V gene | CDR3 protein | CDR3 DNA
TRBJ1-4 | TRBD1 | once | TRBV15 | CATSMDRGGEKLFF | TGTGCCACCAGCATGGACAGGGGTGGTGAAAAACTGTTTTTT
TRBJ2-1 | TRBD2 | NA | TRBV5-1 | CASSLGPHSSGGNEQFF | TGCGCCAGCAGCTTGGGTCCCCACTCTAGCGGGGGGAATGAGCAGTTCTTC
TRBJ1-2 | TRBD1 | NA | TRBV30 | CAWRPRGQQYGYTF | TGTGCCTGGAGACCCAGGGGGCAGCAATATGGCTACACCTTC
TRBJ1-2 | NA | NA | TRBV5-8 | CASSLDLGYTF | TGTGCCAGCAGCTTGGACCTGGGCTACACCTTC
TRBJ2-1 | NA | NA | TRBV11-2 | CASSLVGGPSIEQFF | TGTGCCAGCAGCTTAGTGGGGGGCCCGTCCATTGAGCAGTTCTTC
TRBJ2-3 | TRBD2 | NA | TRBV5-1 | CASSLDGGGSTDTQYF | TGCGCCAGCAGCTTGGATGGCGGGGGTAGCACAGATACGCAGTATTTT
TRBJ2-7 | NA | NA | TRBV7-2 | CASSLERNYEQYF | TGTGCCAGCAGCTTAGAACGGAACTACGAGCAGTACTTC
TRBJ1-1 | NA | NA | TRBV7-2 | CASSLGLARAEAFF | TGTGCCAGCAGCTTAGGTCTAGCCCGAGCTGAAGCTTTCTTT
TRBJ1-2 | TRBD1 | NA | TRBV9 | CASSRGEGQGGYTF | TGTGCCAGCAGCAGGGGAGAGGGACAGGGAGGCTACACCTTC
TRBJ2-2 | TRBD1 | NA | TRBV6-4 | CASSVTGYTGELFF | TGTGCCAGCAGTGTGACAGGGTACACCGGGGAGCTGTTTTTT
TRBJ2-2 | TRBD2 | NA | TRBV4-2 | CASSRGGLLAGGPDTGELFF | TGTGCCAGCAGCCGGGGGGGATTGCTAGCGGGAGGGCCGGACACCGGGGAGCTGTTTTTT
TRBJ2-1 | TRBD2 | NA | TRBV10-1 | CASSDFRRGYNEQFF | TGCGCCAGCAGTGATTTCAGGCGGGGGTACAATGAGCAGTTCTTC
TRBJ2-7 | TRBD2 | NA | TRBV18 | CASSPAGGNYEQYF | TGTGCCAGCTCACCAGCGGGAGGGAACTACGAGCAGTACTTC
TRBJ1-2 | TRBD1 | NA | TRBV7-9 | CASSSRPGQGAGGYTF | TGTGCCAGCAGCTCCCGCCCTGGACAGGGGGCGGGTGGCTACACCTTC
TRBJ1-4 | TRBD1 | once | TRBV5-4 | CASSLDRGNEKLFF | TGTGCCAGCAGCTTGGACAGGGGTAATGAAAAACTGTTTTTT
TRBJ2-5 | NA | NA | TRBV5-4 | CASSLRTRQETQYF | TGTGCCAGCAGCCTCCGCACTCGCCAAGAGACCCAGTACTTC
TRBJ1-5 | TRBD1 | NA | TRBV19 | CASRRGGGGQDNQPQHF | TGTGCCAGTAGGCGCGGTGGAGGGGGACAGGACAATCAGCCCCAGCATTTT
TRBJ1-1 | NA | NA | TRBV11-3 | CASSLPLNTEAFF | TGTGCCAGCAGCCTGCCACTGAACACTGAAGCTTTCTTT
TRBJ2-6 | NA | NA | TRBV11-2 | CASSLELRSGANVLTF | TGTGCCAGCAGCTTAGAACTCAGATCGGGGGCCAACGTCCTGACTTTC
TRBJ1-1 | NA | NA | TRBV18 | CASSPGNTEAFF | TGTGCCAGCTCACCGGGGAACACTGAAGCTTTCTTT
TRBJ2-1 | NA | NA | TRBV6-5 | CASSYSPVLVNNEQFF | TGTGCCAGCAGTTACTCCCCTGTACTAGTTAACAATGAGCAGTTCTTC
TRBJ1-4 | NA | NA | TRBV6-7 | CASSSRTNEKLFF | TGTGCCAGTTCCTCCCGTACTAATGAAAAACTGTTTTTT
TRBJ1-4 | NA | NA | TRBV28 | CASSLLDGGTNEKLFF | TGTGCCAGCAGTTTACTCGATGGGGGCACTAATGAAAAACTGTTTTTT
TRBJ1-6 | NA | few | TRBV18 | CASSPLQSSYNSPLHF | TGTGCCAGCTCACCACTACAGAGCTCCTATAATTCACCCCTCCACTTT
TRBJ1-4 | NA | few | TRBV6-5 | CASRKDGELFF | TGTGCCAGCAGGAAGGACGGGGAACTGTTTTTT